Shown below are 23 T cell receptor beta chains from a single sample sequenced in a study of T cells after yellow fever vaccination. TCRdb processed the 5' RACE reads anew with MiXCR; each CDR3 protein has one entry. This sample has roughly 340,000 distinct CDR3 sequences, with about 4% found just once. The source material was PBMCs, sampled 5 days after the yellow fever booster vaccination. All receptors come from a man between 18 and 35 years old who received the YFV17D yellow fever vaccine.

This clonotype has just a few counts. This sequence joins TRBV10-2 and TRBJ2-1; D is perhaps TRBD2 (6 bases). Trimming cost V 0 bases and J 3 bases, with 12 bases left between them. This CDR3 is built from 16 residues. From germline, CDR1 is WSHSY and CDR2 SAAADI. Here the CDR3 reads CASSESGLLYYNEQFF. In DNA, the CDR3 is TGCGCCAGCAGTGAGTCTGGACTACTTTACTACAATGAGCAGTTCTTC.

The chain's CDR3 is CAWRSSLSAYEQYF. The CDR3 DNA follows: TGTGCCTGGCGCTCCAGCTTATCCGCGTACGAGCAGTACTTC. The rearrangement uses TRBV30 and TRBJ2-7; D uncertain. Germline lookup yields CDR1 GTSNPN and CDR2 SVGIG (reference sequence). V was trimmed by 5 bases and J by 4 bases, leaving 18 bases between them. The CDR3 consists of 14 residues. Filled out from reference TRBV30 and TRBJ2-7, the complete variable domain reads SQTIHQWPATLVQPVGSPLSLECTVEGTSNPNLYWYRQAAGRGLQLLFYSVGIGQISSEVPQNLSASRPQDRQFILSSKKLLLSDSGFYLCAWRSSLSAYEQYFGPGTRLTVT.

The chain links TRBV7-9 to TRBJ1-5; D perhaps matches TRBD1 (6 bases). V gave up 1 base and J gave up 6 bases, with 13 bases separating them. Germline-derived CDR1 and CDR2 are SEHNR and FQNEAQ (reference sequence). This CDR3 is 15 amino acids long. Here the CDR3 reads CASSLDGRGLQPQHF. The CDR3 DNA is TGTGCCAGCAGCTTAGATGGCAGGGGACTTCAGCCCCAGCATTTT.

The chain recombines TRBV29-1 with TRBJ2-7; D may be TRBD2 (5 bases). Germline V lookup: CDR1 SQVTM, CDR2 ANQGSEA. The germline V and J ends were trimmed by 2 bases and 3 bases, with 17 bases remaining between them. This CDR3 has 15 amino acids. As DNA, the CDR3 is TGCAGCGTTGAAAGTCCCGGGGAAGTAAACTACGAGCAGTACTTC. Protein: CSVESPGEVNYEQYF.

This clonotype was recorded many times. Here the CDR3 DNA reads TGTGCCAGCAGCTTGCCGTACGAAGAGACCCAGTACTTC. Amino acids: CASSLPYEETQYF. The V gene is TRBV5-4, the J gene TRBJ2-5; D gene ambiguous. Germline-derived CDR1 and CDR2 are SGHNT and YYREEE (reference sequence). CDR3 length equals 13 residues. V was cut by 1 base and J by 3 bases, with 7 bases left in between.

Only a few counts were recorded for this clonotype. This sequence joins TRBV20-1 and TRBJ2-3; 8 nucleotides align to TRBD2. The CDR3 is 14 amino acids. Losses at the gene ends were 3 bases for V and 4 bases for J; bases not matched to a gene: 6. Germline values: CDR1 DFQATT, CDR2 SNEGSKA (reference sequence). The CDR3 bases are TGCAGTGCTAGGACCGGACTAGCCTCAGATACGCAGTATTTT. It translates to CSARTGLASDTQYF.

This clonotype appeared a few times. This chain uses TRBV28 with TRBJ1-6, with 7 bases matching TRBD1. This CDR3 contains 14 residues. Per germline, CDR1 MDHEN and CDR2 SYDVKM. The V gene end was trimmed by 3 bases and the J gene end by 10 bases; junction bases not matched to a gene: 6. This CDR3 is CASSFSQGGSPLHF. DNA of the CDR3: TGTGCCAGCAGTTTTAGTCAGGGGGGATCACCCCTCCACTTT. The full variable domain, with the rest looked up from reference TRBV28 and TRBJ1-6, is DVKVTQSSRYLVKRTGEKVFLECVQDMDHENMFWYRQDPGLGLRLIYFSYDVKMKEKGDIPEGYSVSREKKERFSLILESASTNQTSMYLCASSFSQGGSPLHFGNGTRLTVT.

The chain links TRBV5-1 to TRBJ2-2, with 8 bases that match TRBD1. This CDR3 region has 15 residues. The ends lost 4 bases at V and 4 bases at J; junction bases unmatched: 6. Germline assignment: CDR1 SGHRS and CDR2 YFSETQ. The chain's CDR3 is CASSTDRGPTGELFF. In DNA, the CDR3 is TGCGCCAGCAGCACAGACAGGGGACCCACCGGGGAGCTGTTTTTT.

This clonotype was counted only a few times. In DNA, the CDR3 is TGTGCCAGCAGCTTACAGGCAGGGAGGCATTCACCCCTCCACTTT. Residues: CASSLQAGRHSPLHF. This rearrangement joins TRBV7-2 to TRBJ1-6; D possibly corresponds to TRBD1 (5 bases). CDR3 size: 15 residues. Trimming shortened V by 2 bases and J by 8 bases, and 13 bases separated the two germline ends. Per the germline V gene, CDR1 is SGHTA and CDR2 is FQGNSA.

In this sample, this clonotype turned up a few times. The J gene is TRBJ2-7, the V gene TRBV18; D is undetermined. Germline-derived CDR1 and CDR2 are KGHSH and LQKENI. Between the trimmed V and J ends, which lost 1 base and 2 bases, there was a span of 9 bases. CDR3 length equals 14 residues. The CDR3, as DNA: TGTGCCAGCTCACCACTTGGTGAGCCCTACGAGCAGTACTTC. Translation gives CASSPLGEPYEQYF.

This clonotype has more than one count but fewer than ten. The chain joins TRBV9 to TRBJ2-2, with 8 nucleotides matching TRBD1. The CDR3 has 14 amino acids. Germline trimming cut 1 base from V and 6 bases from J; bases unmatched to any gene: 2. The germline CDR1 and CDR2 sequences are SGDLS and YYNGEE. CDR3 sequence: CASSVQGAPGELFF. The CDR3, as DNA: TGTGCCAGCAGCGTACAGGGGGCGCCCGGGGAGCTGTTTTTT.

V usage is TRBV28 and J usage is TRBJ2-1, with D possibly matching TRBD1 (6 bases). The CDR3 runs to 14 residues. V was clipped by 6 bases and J by 2 bases, with 11 bases between them. In germline, CDR1 is MDHEN, CDR2 SYDVKM. The chain's CDR3 is CASRVTGTYNEQFF. CDR3 nucleotide sequence: TGTGCCAGCAGGGTGACAGGAACCTACAATGAGCAGTTCTTC.

This clonotype was seen ten or more times. The chain joins TRBV11-2 to TRBJ2-2, with a possible D match to TRBD2 (5 bases). The CDR3 loop spans 14 amino acids. The germline V gene has CDR1 SGHAT and CDR2 FQNNGV. With 5 bases removed from V and 4 bases from J, the gap between germline ends came to 11 bases. DNA of the CDR3: TGTGCCAGCAGCGTAGGACTGGTCACCGGGGAGCTGTTTTTT. It codes for CASSVGLVTGELFF. Looking up the rest from reference TRBV11-2 and TRBJ2-2 gives the full variable domain: EAGVAQSPRYKIIEKRQSVAFWCNPISGHATLYWYQQILGQGPKLLIQFQNNGVVDDSQLPKDRFSAERLKGVDSTLKIQPAKLEDSAVYLCASSVGLVTGELFFGEGSRLTVL.

This clonotype showed up many times. V gene TRBV7-9 combines with J gene TRBJ2-7; TRBD1 or TRBD2 may be the D gene (5 bases each). CDR1 and CDR2 from the germline V gene are SEHNR and FQNEAQ (reference sequence). V was pared by 1 base and J by 0 bases, with 10 bases between. The CDR3 has 15 amino acids. CDR3 residues: CASSLVQGASYEQYF. The DNA for the CDR3 is TGTGCCAGCAGCTTAGTGCAGGGAGCCTCCTACGAGCAGTACTTC.

This clonotype was seen a few times. V is TRBV7-2 and J is TRBJ2-7, with D tentatively TRBD1 or TRBD2 (6 bases each). The germline V and J ends were trimmed by 4 bases and 3 bases, with 13 bases remaining between them. Germline loops: CDR1 SGHTA, CDR2 FQGNSA. This CDR3 contains 14 residues. For the CDR3, the DNA is TGTGCCAGCAGCTCATACAGGGACTGCTACGAGCAGTACGTC. Its protein product is CASSSYRDCYEQYV.

The rearrangement joins TRBV5-4 to TRBJ2-5; D tentatively fits TRBD1 or TRBD2 (5 bases each). Germline V gives CDR1 SGHNT, CDR2 YYREEE (reference sequence). The CDR3 consists of 15 residues. The V gene lost 1 base and the J gene lost 3 bases, with 13 bases spanning the gap. The DNA of the CDR3 is TGTGCCAGCAGCTTGAAGTCTCTGGGGGAAGAGACCCAGTACTTC. Encoded protein: CASSLKSLGEETQYF.

The genes are TRBV11-2 and TRBJ2-4; D perhaps matches TRBD2 (5 bases). V was pared by 1 base and J by 0 bases, with 10 bases between. CDR3 size: 16 residues. Germline V gene lookup returns CDR1 SGHAT and CDR2 FQNNGV. The CDR3, as DNA: TGTGCCAGCAGCTTAGTGGTCGGGATAGCCAAAAACATTCAGTACTTC. Translation gives CASSLVVGIAKNIQYF.

This clonotype was recorded many times. This chain connects TRBV20-1 to TRBJ2-1, with 14 bases identical to TRBD2. Germline V CDR1 and CDR2: DFQATT, SNEGSKA (reference sequence). J lost 12 bases, V lost 3 bases, and 7 bases had no gene match. This CDR3 comprises 14 residues. This chain's CDR3 is CSARGGLAGGTQFF. CDR3 sequence (DNA): TGCAGTGCTAGGGGCGGACTAGCGGGGGGCACGCAGTTCTTC.

This clonotype has at least ten counts. The V gene is TRBV18, the J gene TRBJ1-5; D perhaps matches TRBD1 (5 bases). CDR1 and CDR2 from the germline V gene are KGHSH and LQKENI. Trimming took off 2 bases at V and 2 bases at J, with 13 bases between the two ends. The CDR3 is made up of 16 amino acids. CDR3 sequence (DNA): TGTGCCAGCTCACCATATACGGGGGTCGGCAATCAGCCCCAGCATTTT. This encodes CASSPYTGVGNQPQHF.

There are a few counts of this clonotype. The chain has TRBV5-1 and TRBJ2-1; 13 positions agree with TRBD2. The V gene's germline CDR1 is SGHRS and CDR2 YFSETQ. The CDR3 length is 17 residues. Losses at the gene ends were 4 bases for V and 1 base for J; bases not matched to a gene: 5. CDR3 protein: CASSARGLAGSYNEQFF. DNA of the CDR3: TGCGCCAGCAGCGCCCGGGGACTAGCGGGGTCCTACAATGAGCAGTTCTTC.

There are many counts of this clonotype. The rearrangement uses TRBV7-9 and TRBJ2-2, with TRBD1 identical over 11 bases. CDR1 is SEHNR and CDR2 is FQNEAQ in the germline V gene (reference sequence). The CDR3 runs 18 residues. Trimming removed 3 bases from V and 3 bases from J; junction bases left unmatched: 9. CDR3: CASSFWTGGNWDTGELFF. The CDR3 coding sequence is TGTGCCAGCAGCTTCTGGACAGGGGGCAACTGGGACACCGGGGAGCTGTTTTTT.

This clonotype occurred many times. This chain links TRBV11-2 with TRBJ1-2; possibly TRBD1 for D (5 bases). The CDR3 extends over 14 amino acids. The V end lost 5 bases, the J end lost 5 bases, and 15 bases lay between the germline ends. CDR1 and CDR2 (germline): SGHAT, FQNNGV. The CDR3 reads CASSRPPQGYGYTF. CDR3 nucleotide sequence: TGTGCCAGCAGCCGCCCCCCGCAGGGTTATGGCTACACCTTC. The whole variable domain, filled in from reference TRBV11-2 and TRBJ1-2, reads EAGVAQSPRYKIIEKRQSVAFWCNPISGHATLYWYQQILGQGPKLLIQFQNNGVVDDSQLPKDRFSAERLKGVDSTLKIQPAKLEDSAVYLCASSRPPQGYGYTFGSGTRLTVV.

This clonotype was recorded a few times. V gene TRBV29-1 combines with J gene TRBJ1-2, with 7 bases that match TRBD1. The CDR3 is 14 amino acids. J was trimmed by 4 bases and V by 7 bases; bases with no gene match: 12. CDR1 is SQVTM and CDR2 is ANQGSEA in the germline V gene. The CDR3 loop reads CSARTGLEGYGYTF. In nucleotides, the CDR3 is TGCAGCGCCCGGACAGGACTAGAGGGCTATGGCTACACCTTC.